Listed below are T cell receptor beta chains from one sample, sequenced in a study of T cell changes during pregnancy in multiple sclerosis. Sequencing was performed with immunoSEQ multiplex PCR; in TCRdb, only in-frame clones are kept and a portion is missing. Of about 60,000 clones listed, approximately 91% were seen once; the top ten hold 0.7% to 0.8%. Sequenced material: CD4+ T cells from peripheral blood mononuclear cells, taken in the first trimester of pregnancy. The receptors here all came from a female donor with multiple sclerosis, enrolled in a pregnancy study. The CDR3 runs from the conserved cysteine through the conserved F or W. A D gene is named only where the DNA matches it firmly. Clone sizes are given selectively: once, few, many, or a class where the clone is expanded.

>NA|TRBJ1-6|NA|TRBV6-5
TGTGCCAGCAGTTACCCAGGGGCAGGGTCACCCCTCCACTTT
CASSYPGAGSPLHF
>TRBD1|TRBJ1-2|NA|TRBV6-5
TGTGCCAGCAGTCCAGGACAGGGGGCTTCCTATGGCTACACCTTC
CASSPGQGASYGYTF
>NA|TRBJ2-3|NA|TRBV7-8
TGTGCCAGCAGCCCCCAAGCCTCAGATACGCAGTATTTT
CASSPQASDTQYF
>NA|TRBJ1-5|once|TRBV5-6
TGTGCCAGCAGCCGGCAACGGGATAGTTATAGCAATCAGCCCCAGCATTTT
CASSRQRDSYSNQPQHF
>NA|TRBJ1-1|NA|TRBV27
TGTGCCAGCAGTCTAACAGGGCTGAACACTGAAGCTTTCTTT
CASSLTGLNTEAFF
>NA|TRBJ1-2|NA|TRBV7-2
TGTGCCAGCAGCTTAGAGAAGGGGGTCAACTATGGCTACACCTTC
CASSLEKGVNYGYTF
>NA|TRBJ1-2|NA|TRBV5-6
TGTGCCAGCAGCTTGTTTAGGGGCAAGGGTTCTCCGAACTATGGCTACACCTTC
CASSLFRGKGSPNYGYTF
>TRBD1|TRBJ1-2|NA|TRBV18
TGTGCCAGCTCACCGGACAGGGGAGGATATGGCTACACCTTC
CASSPDRGGYGYTF
>NA|TRBJ2-2|NA|TRBV5-1
TGCGCCAGCAGCTTGGCCGGGGGGCACACCGGGGAGCTGTTTTTT
CASSLAGGHTGELFF
>NA|TRBJ1-1|NA|TRBV18
TGTGCCAGCTCACCAGGGGCCCCGAACACTGAAGCTTTCTTT
CASSPGAPNTEAFF
>TRBD1|TRBJ2-3|NA|TRBV19
TGTGCCAGTAGGAAACTACAGGGGCTGATTGCCACAGATACGCAGTATTTT
CASRKLQGLIATDTQYF
>TRBD2|TRBJ2-1|NA|TRBV9
TGTGCCAGCAGCGTATCTCCTCTCTTAGCGGGGGACGGCAATGAGCAGTTCTTC
CASSVSPLLAGDGNEQFF
>TRBD1|TRBJ1-1|few|TRBV14
TGTGCCAGCAGCCAACAAACAGGGGGGTCAGGCACTGAAGCTTTCTTT
CASSQQTGGSGTEAFF
>NA|TRBJ1-5|NA|TRBV10-3
TGTGCCATCAGTGTAGAGAGTCGCCAGCCCCAGCATTTT
CAISVESRQPQHF
>TRBD2|TRBJ2-5|NA|TRBV11-2
TGTGCCAGCAGCTTAACCCCGGGGGGGACCCAGTACTTC
CASSLTPGGTQYF
>NA|TRBJ2-5|few|TRBV19
TGTGCCAGTAGTCGGAACAGTCTACCAGCAGAGACCCAGTACTTC
CASSRNSLPAETQYF
>NA|TRBJ1-1|NA|TRBV9
TGTGCCAGCAGCGGGGCAGGGCGCACTGAAGCTTTCTTT
CASSGAGRTEAFF
>TRBD2|TRBJ2-3|NA|TRBV19
TGTGCCAGTAGTATGGCCGGGGGGTACACAGATACGCAGTATTTT
CASSMAGGYTDTQYF
>NA|TRBJ1-1|NA|TRBV11-2
TGTGCCAGCAGCTTTAGGAGGGAAACTGAAGCTTTCTTT
CASSFRRETEAFF
>NA|TRBJ2-6|NA|TRBV27
TGTGCCAGCAGTTTAGCGGCTGGGGCCAACGTCCTGACTTTC
CASSLAAGANVLTF
>TRBD2|TRBJ2-5|NA|TRBV19
TGTGCCAGTAGTAGGTACCGGGGGGGCGAGACCCAGTACTTC
CASSRYRGGETQYF
>NA|TRBJ1-6|NA|TRBV4-2
TGTGCCAGCAGCCAAGAACCCCCACAGTTGTCTAATTCACCCCTCCACTTT
CASSQEPPQLSNSPLHF